The T cell receptor (beta chain) described here comes from a study of tumor-infiltrating lymphocytes in primary liver carcinoma. Overall study: All lesions had stage T1-T3 N0M0 and roughly 4 to 11 cm widths. Regarding the study as a whole: The study found only about 8-24% of top clones in all five tumor regions. Blood's top-250-clone fraction was significantly lower than that of tumors (p = 0.039).

Co-extraction of RNA and DNA was performed on about 20-32 mg of unsorted bulk tissue. Without exception, tumor samples held over 85% viable tumor cells. The germline V gene encodes CDR1 WSHSY and CDR2 SAAADI. CDR3 length: 11 amino acids. To note about this clonotype: Its antigen remains unknown. This CDR3 fails to terminate in the conserved phenylalanine or tryptophan, so it likely reflects a read error.

TCR beta cDNA was prepared out of roughly 520 ng total RNA by means of a constant-region primer. Library construction for TCR beta comprised three nested multiplex PCR rounds performed with slightly modified ARM-PCR. The two initial PCR rounds, roughly 11 cycles each, used TRBV1-TRBV30 forward and C-beta reverse primers. TCRdb used MiXCR to reprocess the multiplex PCR reads, holding one entry per CDR3 protein. The sample contains over 40,000 distinct CDR3 sequences, around 77% of which appear only once. The gene calls are TRBV10-2 and TRBJ2-7, with unresolved D. The origin of this receptor is a man in his forties with primary liver carcinoma and hepatitis B virus infection. Sequencing used liver tumor tissue from sampling region 5. Subset: tumor region T5, tumor centre. The DNA of the CDR3 is TGCGCCAGCATTGAGTCCCACGAGCAGTACATC. Its protein product is CASIESHEQYI.